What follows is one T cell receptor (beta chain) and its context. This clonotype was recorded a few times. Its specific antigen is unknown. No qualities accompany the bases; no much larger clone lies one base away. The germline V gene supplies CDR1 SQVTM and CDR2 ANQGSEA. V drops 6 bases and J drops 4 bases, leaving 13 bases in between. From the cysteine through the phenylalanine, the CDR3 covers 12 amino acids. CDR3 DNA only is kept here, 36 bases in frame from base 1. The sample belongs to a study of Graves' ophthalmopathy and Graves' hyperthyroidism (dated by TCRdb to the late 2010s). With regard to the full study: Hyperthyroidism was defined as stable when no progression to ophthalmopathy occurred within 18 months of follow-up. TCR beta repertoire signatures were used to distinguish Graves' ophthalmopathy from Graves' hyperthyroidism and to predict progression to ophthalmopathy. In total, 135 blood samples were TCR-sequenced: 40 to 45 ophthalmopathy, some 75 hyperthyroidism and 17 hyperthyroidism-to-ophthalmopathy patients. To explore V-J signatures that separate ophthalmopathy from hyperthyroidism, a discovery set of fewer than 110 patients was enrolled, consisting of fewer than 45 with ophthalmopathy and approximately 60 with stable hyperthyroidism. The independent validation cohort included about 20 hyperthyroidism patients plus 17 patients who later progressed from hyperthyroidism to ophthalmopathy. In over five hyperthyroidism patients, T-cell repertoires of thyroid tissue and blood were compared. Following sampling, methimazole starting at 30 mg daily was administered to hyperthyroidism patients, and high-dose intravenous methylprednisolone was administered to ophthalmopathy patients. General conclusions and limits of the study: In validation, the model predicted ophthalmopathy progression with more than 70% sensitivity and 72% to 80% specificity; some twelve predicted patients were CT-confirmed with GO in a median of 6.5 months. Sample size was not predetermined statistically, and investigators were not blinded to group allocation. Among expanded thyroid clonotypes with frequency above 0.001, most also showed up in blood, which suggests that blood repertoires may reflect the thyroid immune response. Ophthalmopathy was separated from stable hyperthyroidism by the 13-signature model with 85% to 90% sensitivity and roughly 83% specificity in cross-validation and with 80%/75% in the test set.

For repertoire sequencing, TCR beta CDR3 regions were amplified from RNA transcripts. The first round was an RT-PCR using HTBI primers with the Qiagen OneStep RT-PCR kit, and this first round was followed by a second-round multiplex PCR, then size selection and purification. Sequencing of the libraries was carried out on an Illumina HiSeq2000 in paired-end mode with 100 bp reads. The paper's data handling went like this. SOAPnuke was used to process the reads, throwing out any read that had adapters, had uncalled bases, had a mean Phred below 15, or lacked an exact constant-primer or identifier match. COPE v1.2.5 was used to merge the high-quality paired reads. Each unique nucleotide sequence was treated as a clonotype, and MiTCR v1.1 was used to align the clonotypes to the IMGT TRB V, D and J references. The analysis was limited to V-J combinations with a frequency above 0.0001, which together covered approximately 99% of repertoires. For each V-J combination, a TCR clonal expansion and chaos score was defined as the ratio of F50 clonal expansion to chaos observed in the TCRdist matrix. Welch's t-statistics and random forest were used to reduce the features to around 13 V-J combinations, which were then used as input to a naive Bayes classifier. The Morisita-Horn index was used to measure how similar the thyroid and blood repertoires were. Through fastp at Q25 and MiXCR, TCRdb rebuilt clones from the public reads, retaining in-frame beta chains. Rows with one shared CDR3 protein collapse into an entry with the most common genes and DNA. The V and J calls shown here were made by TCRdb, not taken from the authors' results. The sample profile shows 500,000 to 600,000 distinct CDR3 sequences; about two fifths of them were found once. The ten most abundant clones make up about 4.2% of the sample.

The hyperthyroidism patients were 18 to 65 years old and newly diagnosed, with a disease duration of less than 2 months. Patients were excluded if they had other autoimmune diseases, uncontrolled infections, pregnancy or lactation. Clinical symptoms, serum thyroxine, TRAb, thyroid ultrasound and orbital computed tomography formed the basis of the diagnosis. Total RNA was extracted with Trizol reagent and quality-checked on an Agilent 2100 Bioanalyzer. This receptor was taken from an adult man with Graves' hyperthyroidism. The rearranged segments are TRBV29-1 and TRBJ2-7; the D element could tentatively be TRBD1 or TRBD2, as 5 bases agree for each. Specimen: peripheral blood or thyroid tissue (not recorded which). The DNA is TGCAGCGTCCAATTGGGGGAGTACGAGCAGTACTTC. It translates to CSVQLGEYEQYF.